Each of the 30 T cell receptor beta chains below was sequenced from the same sample in a study of blood T cell repertoires in COVID-19. Assay: immunoSEQ multiplex PCR; the TCRdb copy retains only in-frame clones and omits some. This sample has 5,500 to 7,000 clones; roughly 91% occur once, and the top ten carry less than 9%. The sequencing sample was made of peripheral blood. The receptors here all came from a human donor in a cohort sampled during active COVID-19.

This clone was counted only a few times. Here the CDR3 reads CASSRSGGNYEQYF. For the CDR3, the DNA is TGTGCCAGCAGCCGAAGCGGGGGAAACTACGAGCAGTACTTC. The J gene is TRBJ2-7, the V gene TRBV5-4; 8 bases agree with TRBD2. V shed 4 bases and J 3 bases; nucleotides not matched to a gene: 6. The CDR3 length is 14 residues. Germline CDR1 and CDR2: SGHNT and YYREEE (reference sequence).

The chain employs TRBV6-4 and TRBJ1-6; weak D call: TRBD1 (5 bases). The CDR3 contains 17 residues. V was trimmed by 7 bases and J by 11 bases, leaving 27 bases between them. Germline V gene lookup returns CDR1 MRHNA and CDR2 SNTAGT. The CDR3 reads CASMGGSTSPPAPPLHF. The CDR3 DNA sequence: TGTGCCAGCATGGGGGGAAGCACCTCTCCGCCCGCCCCACCCCTCCACTTT.

The chain combines TRBV4-2 with TRBJ2-7; 10 bases are shared with TRBD2. The CDR3 is 18 amino acids. Germline V gene sequence: CDR1 LGHNA, CDR2 YNFKEQ. Trimming took 3 bases from V and 0 from J; bases not matched to a gene: 11. CDR3 DNA: TGTGCCAGCAGCCAGGGACTAGCGTTAACAATGAGCTCCTACGAGCAGTACTTC. This gives the protein CASSQGLALTMSSYEQYF.

The chain carries TRBV6-2 or TRBV6-3 and TRBJ2-2, with D hard to call. This CDR3 has 14 residues. With 0 bases removed from V and 4 bases from J, the gap between germline ends came to 6 bases. Looked up from germline, CDR1 is MNHEY and CDR2 is SVGEGT. The CDR3: CASSYSQVTGELFF. CDR3 sequence (DNA): TGTGCCAGCAGTTACTCGCAGGTCACCGGGGAGCTGTTTTTT.

J is TRBJ2-1 and V is TRBV24-1; perhaps TRBD2 as D (7 bases). The CDR3 is 15 amino acids. The ends were cut back, 4 bases at V and 7 bases at J, with 16 bases in the middle. Germline values: CDR1 KGHDR, CDR2 SFDVKD. CDR3 sequence: CATSDHGGQPNEQFF. CDR3 coding DNA: TGTGCCACCAGTGACCACGGGGGGCAGCCTAATGAGCAGTTCTTC.

The rearrangement links TRBV19 to TRBJ2-5; 8 bases are a match to TRBD1. Germline CDR1 and CDR2: LNHDA and SQIVND (reference sequence). The V segment lost 3 bases and the J segment 4 bases; nucleotides outside the gene matches: 7. The CDR3 length is 15 residues. The CDR3 coding sequence is TGTGCCAGTAGTATTATGGGGACAGGCGGAGAGACCCAGTACTTC. This encodes CASSIMGTGGETQYF. Full variable domain (missing parts from reference TRBV19 and TRBJ2-5): DGGITQSPKYLFRKEGQNVTLSCEQNLNHDAMYWYRQDPGQGLRLIYYSQIVNDFQKGDIAEGYSVSREKKESFPLTVTSAQKNPTAFYLCASSIMGTGGETQYFGPGTRLLVL.

The chain links TRBV6-5 to TRBJ1-6; 10 nucleotides line up with TRBD1. V gave up 0 bases and J gave up 7 bases; unmatched junction bases: 3. CDR1 and CDR2 from the germline V gene are MNHEY and SVGAGI. CDR3 length: 16 residues. Here the CDR3 reads CASSYSGTGVNSPLHF. CDR3 sequence (DNA): TGTGCCAGCAGTTACTCCGGGACAGGGGTGAATTCACCCCTCCACTTT.

V gene TRBV2 combines with J gene TRBJ1-2; TRBD1 might be the D (6 bases). Trimming removed 4 bases from V and 6 bases from J, with 15 bases in between. This CDR3 contains 14 residues. CDR1 SNHLY and CDR2 FYNNEI come from the germline V gene. The CDR3 spells CASSVQGITHGYTF. In DNA, the CDR3 is TGTGCCAGCAGTGTACAGGGTATTACGCATGGCTACACCTTC.

The chain combines TRBV6-1 with TRBJ2-3; the D is unclear. The ends were cut back, 3 bases at V and 14 bases at J, with 9 bases in the middle. Germline loops: CDR1 MNHNS, CDR2 SASEGT. The CDR3 has 10 residues. This chain's CDR3 is CASSEEIAYF. As DNA, the CDR3 is TGTGCCAGCAGTGAGGAGATCGCGTATTTT.

This chain uses TRBV6-2 or TRBV6-3 with TRBJ2-7; a possible D gene is TRBD1 (6 bases). The V gene lost 3 bases and the J gene lost 0 bases, with 9 bases spanning the gap. Germline V gives CDR1 MNHEY, CDR2 SVGEGT. This CDR3 comprises 14 residues. The CDR3 sequence: CASSYRDNSYEQYF. The CDR3 DNA is TGTGCCAGCAGTTATCGGGACAACTCCTACGAGCAGTACTTC.

This chain joins TRBV11-3 and TRBJ2-2; weak D call: TRBD2 (7 bases). Germline CDR1 reads SGHNT; CDR2 reads YENEEA. Trimming removed 5 bases from V and 3 bases from J, with 13 bases in between. The CDR3 has 15 amino acids. The CDR3 loop reads CASSAQGGDTGELFF. The CDR3 region has the DNA TGTGCCAGCAGCGCACAGGGAGGGGACACCGGGGAGCTGTTTTTT.

The rearrangement uses TRBV4-3 and TRBJ2-7, with TRBD2 matching over 8 bases. The J segment lost 0 bases and the V segment lost 0 bases, leaving 13 bases of the junction unmatched. The CDR3 is made up of 19 amino acids. Per the germline V gene, CDR1 is LGHNA and CDR2 is YSLEER. The CDR3 DNA is TGCGCCAGCAGCCAAGAAATCGGGGGGGGGCTATCGAGCTCCTACGAGCAGTACTTC. It specifies CASSQEIGGGLSSSYEQYF.

This chain uses TRBV6-5 with TRBJ1-1; TRBD1 might be the D (6 bases). CDR3 length: 15 amino acids. CDR1 is MNHEY and CDR2 is SVGAGI in the germline V gene. V lost 6 bases, J lost 5 bases, and 19 bases lay in between. CDR3 protein: CASRQGRGGNTEAFF. DNA for the CDR3: TGTGCCAGCAGACAGGGACGCGGAGGTAATACTGAAGCTTTCTTT.

The chain uses TRBV30 and TRBJ2-2; TRBD1 agrees at 7 bases. J gave up 5 bases and V 0 bases, and 6 bases lay outside the gene matches. The CDR3 has 15 amino acids. Looked up from germline, CDR1 is GTSNPN and CDR2 is SVGIG (reference sequence). The CDR3 DNA follows: TGTGCCTGGAGTGTTCCGGACAGGAGAACCGGGGAGCTGTTTTTT. Translation gives CAWSVPDRRTGELFF.

This chain joins TRBV4-1 and TRBJ2-1; D might be TRBD2 (5 bases). V was trimmed by 0 bases and J by 1 base, leaving 22 bases between them. The CDR3 runs 20 residues. Germline V gene data show CDR1 as MGHRA and CDR2 as YSYEKL. The CDR3 spells CASSQEYQRSSSGSYNEQFF. CDR3 nucleotide sequence: TGCGCCAGCAGCCAAGAATACCAGCGGTCCTCCAGTGGGTCCTACAATGAGCAGTTCTTC.

The chain has TRBV27 and TRBJ2-1; a weak D match, TRBD2 (7 bases). Germline values: CDR1 MNHEY, CDR2 SMNVEV (reference sequence). V shed 2 bases and J shed 2 bases, with 19 bases lying between them. This CDR3 comprises 18 residues. The CDR3 DNA follows: TGTGCCAGCAGTTTAGGGGGGGCCGGGACTCGTCCCTACAATGAGCAGTTCTTC. This encodes CASSLGGAGTRPYNEQFF.

The V call is TRBV5-1, the J call TRBJ1-3, with D uncertain. The CDR3 length is 14 residues. The germline gives CDR1 SGHRS, CDR2 YFSETQ. Trimming took 1 base from V and 4 from J, leaving 9 bases between them. Here the CDR3 DNA reads TGCGCCAGCAGCTTGACGGGTTACGGAAACACCATATATTTT. It yields the protein CASSLTGYGNTIYF.

The V and J genes are TRBV7-8 and TRBJ1-6; possible D gene TRBD1, 5 bases. The CDR3 is made up of 18 amino acids. Trimming took off 5 bases at V and 2 bases at J, with 19 bases between the two ends. Germline CDR1 is SGHVS and CDR2 is FQNEAQ. DNA of the CDR3: TGTGCCAGCAGCCCCTTCGGCGGGGCGTACGCCTATAATTCACCCCTCCACTTT. Its translation is CASSPFGGAYAYNSPLHF.

Comments on this clone: A read error may produce the germline difference seen at one junction end. V and J are TRBV7-7 and TRBJ1-1; D gene unclear. CDR1 SSHAT and CDR2 FNYEAQ come from the germline V gene (reference sequence). The CDR3 runs to 13 residues. The DNA for the CDR3 is TGTGCTAGCAGCTTATCAGAGAACACTGAAGCTTTCTTT. Protein: CASSLSENTEAFF. Full variable domain (rest looked up from reference TRBV7-7 and TRBJ1-1): GAGVSQSPRYKVTKRGQDVTLRCDPISSHATLYWYQQALGQGPEFLTYFNYEAQPDKSGLPSDRFSAERPEGSISTLTIQRTEQRDSAMYRCASSLSENTEAFFGQGTRLTVV.

V usage is TRBV7-9 and J usage is TRBJ2-4, with D perhaps matching TRBD2 (6 bases). Trimming left V 7 bases short and J 6 bases short, with 13 bases between. Germline lookup yields CDR1 SEHNR and CDR2 FQNEAQ (reference sequence). The CDR3 is 13 amino acids. The CDR3 region is CASTLAEGNIQYF. Here the CDR3 DNA reads TGTGCCAGCACCCTTGCGGAGGGAAACATTCAGTACTTC.

This chain connects TRBV29-1 to TRBJ2-7, with 7 bases lining up with TRBD2. The CDR3 consists of 15 residues. Trimming removed 0 bases from V and 0 bases from J; junction bases left unmatched: 5. Germline values: CDR1 SQVTM, CDR2 ANQGSEA. This chain's CDR3 is CSVEDWRGSSYEQYF. DNA for the CDR3: TGCAGCGTTGAAGATTGGCGGGGGAGCTCCTACGAGCAGTACTTC.

This sequence joins TRBV5-1 and TRBJ2-3, with 12 bases fitting TRBD2. The CDR3 has 16 amino acids. V shed 4 bases, J shed 0 bases, and the junction held 3 bases outside the gene matches. CDR1 and CDR2 from the germline V gene are SGHRS and YFSETQ. The chain's CDR3 is CASSLGLAGSTDTQYF. DNA for the CDR3: TGCGCCAGCAGCCTTGGACTAGCGGGAAGCACAGATACGCAGTATTTT.

The chain is built from TRBV5-6 and TRBJ2-1, with 10 bases lining up with TRBD2. Germline V lookup: CDR1 SGHDT, CDR2 YYEEEE. The CDR3 is 16 amino acids. V dropped 0 bases and J dropped 4; count of bases not matched to a gene: 4. The CDR3, as DNA: TGTGCCAGCAGCTTGGGTCTAGCGGGAGCGTACAATGAGCAGTTCTTC. Protein: CASSLGLAGAYNEQFF.

The chain employs TRBV28 and TRBJ2-1; no definite D call. The CDR3 spans 16 residues. Trimming removed 0 bases at V and 0 bases at J, with 9 bases between. Germline V gene data show CDR1 as MDHEN and CDR2 as SYDVKM. DNA of the CDR3: TGTGCCAGCAGTTTATGGACGGGTAGCTCCTACAATGAGCAGTTCTTC. This encodes CASSLWTGSSYNEQFF. The variable domain in full, completed from reference TRBV28 and TRBJ2-1, reads DVKVTQSSRYLVKRTGEKVFLECVQDMDHENMFWYRQDPGLGLRLIYFSYDVKMKEKGDIPEGYSVSREKKERFSLILESASTNQTSMYLCASSLWTGSSYNEQFFGPGTRLTVL.

The chain couples TRBV19 to TRBJ2-1, with 13 bases lining up with TRBD2. CDR1 is LNHDA and CDR2 is SQIVND in the germline V gene (reference sequence). The CDR3 is 14 residues long. V shed 6 bases and J 10 bases; nucleotides not matched to a gene: 6. The CDR3 region is CASSPGLAGSEQFF. The CDR3 DNA reads as TGTGCCAGTAGCCCGGGACTAGCGGGAAGCGAGCAGTTCTTC.

V usage is TRBV19 and J usage is TRBJ1-1; D is ambiguous. Trimming removed 7 bases at V and 1 base at J, with 10 bases between. The CDR3 has 13 amino acids. Germline V gene sequence: CDR1 LNHDA, CDR2 SQIVND (reference sequence). The CDR3 DNA is TGTGCCAGTAAGACACCCCCGAACACTGAAGCTTTCTTT. Amino acid sequence: CASKTPPNTEAFF. The whole variable domain, remainder taken from reference TRBV19 and TRBJ1-1, is DGGITQSPKYLFRKEGQNVTLSCEQNLNHDAMYWYRQDPGQGLRLIYYSQIVNDFQKGDIAEGYSVSREKKESFPLTVTSAQKNPTAFYLCASKTPPNTEAFFGQGTRLTVV.

The J gene is TRBJ1-5, the V gene TRBV25-1, with 7 bases fitting TRBD1. Unmatched junction bases numbered 0, after V lost 2 bases and J lost 2 bases. There are 14 residues in the CDR3. Per the germline V gene, CDR1 is MGHDK and CDR2 is SYGVNS. CDR3 in amino acids: CASSETGGNQPQHF. The CDR3 bases are TGTGCCAGCAGTGAAACAGGGGGCAATCAGCCCCAGCATTTT.

The gene calls are TRBV28 and TRBJ1-5, with TRBD1 matching over 9 bases. V dropped 2 bases and J dropped 3; count of bases not matched to a gene: 2. CDR1 and CDR2 (germline): MDHEN, SYDVKM. The CDR3 loop spans 15 amino acids. The CDR3 is CASSLGTGNNQPQHF. The CDR3 DNA reads as TGTGCCAGCAGTTTAGGGACAGGGAACAATCAGCCCCAGCATTTT.

In this sample, this clone turned up a few times. The rearrangement joins TRBV7-2 to TRBJ1-2; 7 bases align to TRBD1. Unmatched junction bases numbered 20, after V lost 5 bases and J lost 5 bases. Germline V lookup: CDR1 SGHTA, CDR2 FQGNSA. The CDR3 loop spans 18 amino acids. CDR3 sequence: CASSQTGLGFAQKYGYTF. The CDR3 DNA sequence: TGTGCCAGCAGCCAGACAGGGTTGGGGTTCGCCCAGAAATATGGCTACACCTTC. Full variable domain (remainder filled in from reference TRBV7-2 and TRBJ1-2): GAGVSQSPSNKVTEKGKDVELRCDPISGHTALYWYRQSLGQGLEFLIYFQGNSAPDKSGLPSDRFSAERTGGSVSTLTIQRTQQEDSAVYLCASSQTGLGFAQKYGYTFGSGTRLTVV.

The CDR3 DNA follows: TGTGCCAGCAGCTTCTGGACTAGCGGGAGGGGCAATGAGCAGTTCTTC. Protein product: CASSFWTSGRGNEQFF. The V call is TRBV11-2, the J call TRBJ2-1; 15 nucleotides agree with TRBD2. The CDR3 consists of 16 residues. The V segment lost 3 bases and the J segment 6 bases; nucleotides outside the gene matches: 3. Germline assignment: CDR1 SGHAT and CDR2 FQNNGV.